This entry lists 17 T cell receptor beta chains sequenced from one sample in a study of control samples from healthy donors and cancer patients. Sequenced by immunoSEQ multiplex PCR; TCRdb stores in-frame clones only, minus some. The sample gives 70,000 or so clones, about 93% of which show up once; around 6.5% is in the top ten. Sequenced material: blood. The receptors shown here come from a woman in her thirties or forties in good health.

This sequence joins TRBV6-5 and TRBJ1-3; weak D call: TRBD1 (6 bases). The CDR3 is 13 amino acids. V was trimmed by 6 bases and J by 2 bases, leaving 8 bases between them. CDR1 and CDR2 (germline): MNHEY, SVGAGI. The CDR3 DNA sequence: TGTGCCAGCAGGCCAGGGGCTGGAAACACCATATATTTT. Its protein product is CASRPGAGNTIYF.

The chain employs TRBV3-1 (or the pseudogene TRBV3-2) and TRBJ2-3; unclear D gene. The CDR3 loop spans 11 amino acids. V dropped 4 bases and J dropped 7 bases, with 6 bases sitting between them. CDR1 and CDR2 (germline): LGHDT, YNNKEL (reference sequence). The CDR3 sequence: CASSPLYTQYF. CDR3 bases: TGTGCCAGCAGCCCCTTATATACGCAGTATTTT.

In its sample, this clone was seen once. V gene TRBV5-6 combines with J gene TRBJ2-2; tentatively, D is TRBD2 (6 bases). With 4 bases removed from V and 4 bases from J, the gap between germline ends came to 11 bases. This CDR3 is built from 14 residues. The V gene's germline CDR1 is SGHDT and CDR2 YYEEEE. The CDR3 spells CASSRRGGTGELFF. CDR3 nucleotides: TGTGCCAGCAGCCGGAGGGGAGGCACCGGGGAGCTGTTTTTT. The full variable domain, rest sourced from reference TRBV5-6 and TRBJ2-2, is DAGVTQSPTHLIKTRGQQVTLRCSPKSGHDTVSWYQQALGQGPQFIFQYYEEEERQRGNFPDRFSGHQFPNYSSELNVNALLLGDSALYLCASSRRGGTGELFFGEGSRLTVL.

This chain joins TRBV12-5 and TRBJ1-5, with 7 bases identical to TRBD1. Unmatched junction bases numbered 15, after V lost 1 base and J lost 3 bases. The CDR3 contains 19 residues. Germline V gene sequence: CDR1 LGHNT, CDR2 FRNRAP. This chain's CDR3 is CASGLGPGQRIWLNQPQHF. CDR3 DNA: TGTGCTAGTGGTTTGGGACCGGGACAGAGGATATGGCTCAATCAGCCCCAGCATTTT.

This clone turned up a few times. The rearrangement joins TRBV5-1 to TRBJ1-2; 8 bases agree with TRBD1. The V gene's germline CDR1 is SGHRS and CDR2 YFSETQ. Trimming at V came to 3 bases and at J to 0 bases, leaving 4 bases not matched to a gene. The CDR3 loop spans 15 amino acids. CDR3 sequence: CASSSDRVANYGYTF. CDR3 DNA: TGCGCCAGCAGCTCGGACAGGGTGGCTAACTATGGCTACACCTTC.

This chain's CDR3 is CSVGVSAVYEQYF. DNA for the CDR3: TGCAGCGTTGGCGTCTCAGCCGTGTACGAGCAGTACTTC. The chain joins TRBV29-1 to TRBJ2-7; D is uncertain. The germline gives CDR1 SQVTM, CDR2 ANQGSEA. The V end was cut by 4 bases, the J end by 4 bases, with 14 bases between. CDR3 size: 13 residues.

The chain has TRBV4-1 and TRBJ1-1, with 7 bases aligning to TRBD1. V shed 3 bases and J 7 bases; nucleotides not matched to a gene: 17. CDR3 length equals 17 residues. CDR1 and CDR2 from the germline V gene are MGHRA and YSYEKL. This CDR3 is CASSQGGLYRGFGEAFF. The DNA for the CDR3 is TGCGCCAGCAGCCAGGGCGGGCTTTACAGGGGCTTCGGTGAAGCTTTCTTT.

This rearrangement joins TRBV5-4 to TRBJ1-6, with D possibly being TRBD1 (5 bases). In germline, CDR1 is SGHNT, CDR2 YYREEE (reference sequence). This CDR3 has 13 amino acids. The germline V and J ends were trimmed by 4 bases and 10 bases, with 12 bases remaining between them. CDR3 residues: CASSRVGGSPLHF. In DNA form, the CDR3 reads TGTGCCAGCAGCCGGGTTGGGGGGTCACCCCTCCACTTT.

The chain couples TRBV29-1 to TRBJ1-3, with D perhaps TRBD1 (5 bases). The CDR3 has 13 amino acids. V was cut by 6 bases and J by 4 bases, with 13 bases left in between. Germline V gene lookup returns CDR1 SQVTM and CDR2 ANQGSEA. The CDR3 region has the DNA TGCAGCGTCGCGGGGACGACCGGAAACACCATATATTTT. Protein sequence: CSVAGTTGNTIYF.

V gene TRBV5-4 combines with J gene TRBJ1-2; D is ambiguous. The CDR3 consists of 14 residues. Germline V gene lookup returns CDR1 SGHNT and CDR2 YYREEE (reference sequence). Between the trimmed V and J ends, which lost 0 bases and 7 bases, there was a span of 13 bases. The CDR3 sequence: CASSLGSLWGGYTF. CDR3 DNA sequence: TGTGCCAGCAGCTTGGGGAGCCTCTGGGGTGGCTACACCTTC.

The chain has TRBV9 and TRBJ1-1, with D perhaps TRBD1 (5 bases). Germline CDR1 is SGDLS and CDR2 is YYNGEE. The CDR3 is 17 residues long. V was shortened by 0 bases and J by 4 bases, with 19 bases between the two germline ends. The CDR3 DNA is TGTGCCAGCAGCGTAGGACAAGCCGGGACGGGGAGCACTGAAGCTTTCTTT. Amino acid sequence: CASSVGQAGTGSTEAFF.

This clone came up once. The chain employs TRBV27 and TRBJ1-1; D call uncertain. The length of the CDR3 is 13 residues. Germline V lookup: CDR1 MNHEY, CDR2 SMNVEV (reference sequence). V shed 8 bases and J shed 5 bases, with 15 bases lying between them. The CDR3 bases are TGTGCCAGCTCGTCCCGGACGGATACTGAAGCTTTCTTT. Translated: CASSSRTDTEAFF.

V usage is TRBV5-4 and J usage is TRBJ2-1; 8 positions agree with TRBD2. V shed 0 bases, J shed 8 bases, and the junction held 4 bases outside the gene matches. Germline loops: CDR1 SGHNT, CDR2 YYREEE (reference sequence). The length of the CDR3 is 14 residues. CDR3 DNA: TGTGCCAGCAGCTTGGGCGGGGGGCAGGATGAGCAGTTCTTC. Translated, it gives CASSLGGGQDEQFF.

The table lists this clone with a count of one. The CDR3 loop is CAWMTSGRGSYEQYF. The CDR3 region has the DNA TGTGCCTGGATGACTAGCGGGAGAGGCTCCTACGAGCAGTACTTC. This chain connects TRBV30 to TRBJ2-7; 12 bases line up with TRBD2. The trim removed 4 bases at V and 0 bases at J, leaving 4 bases unmatched. The CDR3 loop spans 15 amino acids. Germline CDR1 reads GTSNPN; CDR2 reads SVGIG (reference sequence).

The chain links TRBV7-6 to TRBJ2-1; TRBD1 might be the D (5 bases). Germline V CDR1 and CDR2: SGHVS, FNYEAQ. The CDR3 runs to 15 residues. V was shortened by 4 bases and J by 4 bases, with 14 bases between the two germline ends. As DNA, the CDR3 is TGTGCCAGCAGCTCCCGGTACAGGCGGTACAATGAGCAGTTCTTC. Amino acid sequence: CASSSRYRRYNEQFF.

CDR3 nucleotides: TGTGCCAGCAGGCCGACTAGCGGAGCCTACAATGAGCAGTTCTTC. It specifies CASRPTSGAYNEQFF. The J gene is TRBJ2-1, the V gene TRBV6-6; 9 bases line up with TRBD2. V shed 6 bases, J shed 2 bases, and the junction held 5 bases outside the gene matches. This CDR3 has 15 residues. Germline loops: CDR1 MNHNY, CDR2 SVGAGI (reference sequence).

The CDR3 sequence is CASSLSVAGMNTEAFF. CDR3 nucleotide sequence: TGTGCCAGCTCACTTTCTGTGGCAGGGATGAACACTGAAGCTTTCTTT. J is TRBJ1-1 and V is TRBV18, with D possibly being TRBD1 (5 bases). Per the germline V gene, CDR1 is KGHSH and CDR2 is LQKENI. V was cut by 4 bases and J by 0 bases, with 15 bases left in between. The CDR3 covers 16 residues.